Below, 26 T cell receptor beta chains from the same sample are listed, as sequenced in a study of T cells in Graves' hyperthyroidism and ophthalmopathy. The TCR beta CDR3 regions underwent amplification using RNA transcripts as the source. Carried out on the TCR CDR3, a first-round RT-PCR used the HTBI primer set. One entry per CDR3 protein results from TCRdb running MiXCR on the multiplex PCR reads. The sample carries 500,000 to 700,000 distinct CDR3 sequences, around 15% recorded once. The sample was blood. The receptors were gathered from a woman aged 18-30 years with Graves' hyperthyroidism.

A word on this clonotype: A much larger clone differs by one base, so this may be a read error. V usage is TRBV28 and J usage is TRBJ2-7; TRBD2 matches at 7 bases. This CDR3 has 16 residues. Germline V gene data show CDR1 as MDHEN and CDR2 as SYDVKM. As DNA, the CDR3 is TGTGCCGGCAGTTTAACTGGGACTAAGGCGGTCTACGAGCAGTACTTC. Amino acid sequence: CAGSLTGTKAVYEQYF.

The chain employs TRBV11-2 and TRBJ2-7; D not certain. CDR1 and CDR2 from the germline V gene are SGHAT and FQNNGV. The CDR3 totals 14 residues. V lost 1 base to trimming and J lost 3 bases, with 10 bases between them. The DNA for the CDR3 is TGTGCCAGCAGCTTAGTGAGGAAGGACTACGAGCAGTACTTC. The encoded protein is CASSLVRKDYEQYF.

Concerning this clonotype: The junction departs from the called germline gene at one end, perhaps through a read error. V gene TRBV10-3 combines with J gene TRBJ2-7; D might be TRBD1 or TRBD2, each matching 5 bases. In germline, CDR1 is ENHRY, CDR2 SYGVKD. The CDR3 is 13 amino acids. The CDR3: CAFSVEDTYEQYF. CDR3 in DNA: TGTGCCTTCAGTGTGGAGGACACCTACGAGCAGTACTTC.

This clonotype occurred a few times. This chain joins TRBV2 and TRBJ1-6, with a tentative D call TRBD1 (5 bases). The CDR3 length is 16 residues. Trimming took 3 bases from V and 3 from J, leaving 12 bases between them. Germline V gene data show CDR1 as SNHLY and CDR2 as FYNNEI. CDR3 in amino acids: CASSDNRGIYNSPLHF. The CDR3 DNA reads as TGTGCCAGCAGTGATAATAGGGGAATCTATAATTCACCCCTCCACTTT.

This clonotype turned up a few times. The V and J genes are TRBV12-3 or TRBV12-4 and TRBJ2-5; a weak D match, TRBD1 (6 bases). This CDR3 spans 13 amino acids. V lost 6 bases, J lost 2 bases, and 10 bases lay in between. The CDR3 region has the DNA TGTGCCAGCAGACCTGGACAGCAAGAGACCCAGTACTTC. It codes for CASRPGQQETQYF.

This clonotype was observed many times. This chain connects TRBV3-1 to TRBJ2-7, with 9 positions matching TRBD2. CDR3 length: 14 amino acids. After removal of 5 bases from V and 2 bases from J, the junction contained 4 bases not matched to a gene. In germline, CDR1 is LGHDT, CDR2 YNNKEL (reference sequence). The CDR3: CASSASGITYEQYF. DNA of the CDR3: TGTGCCAGCAGCGCTAGCGGGATTACCTACGAGCAGTACTTC.

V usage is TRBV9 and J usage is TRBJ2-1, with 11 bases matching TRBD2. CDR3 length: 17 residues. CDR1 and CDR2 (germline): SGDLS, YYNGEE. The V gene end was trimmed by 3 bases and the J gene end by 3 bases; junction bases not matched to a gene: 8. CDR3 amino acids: CASSGRSGLADYNEQFF. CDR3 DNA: TGTGCCAGCAGCGGGCGGTCGGGACTAGCGGACTACAATGAGCAGTTCTTC.

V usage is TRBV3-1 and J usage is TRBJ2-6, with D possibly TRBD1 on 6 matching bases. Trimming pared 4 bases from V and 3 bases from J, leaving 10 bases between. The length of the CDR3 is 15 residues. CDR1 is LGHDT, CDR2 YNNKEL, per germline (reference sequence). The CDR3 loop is CASSLTGNGANVLTF. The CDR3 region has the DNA TGTGCCAGCAGCCTTACAGGGAATGGGGCCAACGTCCTGACTTTC.

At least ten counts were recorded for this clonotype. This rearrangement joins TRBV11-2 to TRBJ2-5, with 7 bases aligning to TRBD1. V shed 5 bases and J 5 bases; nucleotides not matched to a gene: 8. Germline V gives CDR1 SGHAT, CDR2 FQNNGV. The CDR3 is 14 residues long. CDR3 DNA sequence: TGTGCCAGCAGCGTCAGACAGGGTCGCGAGACCCAGTACTTC. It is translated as CASSVRQGRETQYF.

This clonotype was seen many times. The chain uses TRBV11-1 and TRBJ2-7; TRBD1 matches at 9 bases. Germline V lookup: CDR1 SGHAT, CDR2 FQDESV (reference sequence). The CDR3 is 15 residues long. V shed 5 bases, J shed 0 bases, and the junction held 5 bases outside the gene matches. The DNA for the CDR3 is TGTGCCAGCAGCCCGGGACAGGGATTCTCCTACGAGCAGTACTTC. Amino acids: CASSPGQGFSYEQYF. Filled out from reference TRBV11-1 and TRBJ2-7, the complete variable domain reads EAEVAQSPRYKITEKSQAVAFWCDPISGHATLYWYRQILGQGPELLVQFQDESVVDDSQLPKDRFSAERLKGVDSTLKIQPAELGDSAMYLCASSPGQGFSYEQYFGPGTRLTVT.

The CDR3 sequence: CSARDIAGGVNEQFF. The CDR3 DNA is TGCAGTGCTAGAGATATCGCGGGAGGAGTCAATGAGCAGTTCTTC. The chain couples TRBV20-1 to TRBJ2-1; TRBD2 matches at 8 bases. CDR1 and CDR2 from the germline V gene are DFQATT and SNEGSKA (reference sequence). Germline trimming cut 0 bases from V and 6 bases from J; bases unmatched to any gene: 7. This CDR3 region has 15 residues.

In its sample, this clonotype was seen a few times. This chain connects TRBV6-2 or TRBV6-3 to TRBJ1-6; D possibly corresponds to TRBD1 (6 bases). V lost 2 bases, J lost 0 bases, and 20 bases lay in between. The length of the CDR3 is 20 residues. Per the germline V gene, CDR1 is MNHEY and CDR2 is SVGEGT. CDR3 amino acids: CASSYHARGHKSSYNSPLHF. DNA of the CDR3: TGTGCCAGCAGTTACCACGCCAGGGGACACAAGAGCTCCTATAATTCACCCCTCCACTTT.

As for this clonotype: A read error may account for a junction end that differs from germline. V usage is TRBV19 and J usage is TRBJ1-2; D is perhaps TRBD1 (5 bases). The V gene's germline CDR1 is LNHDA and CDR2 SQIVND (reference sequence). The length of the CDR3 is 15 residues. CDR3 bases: TGTGCCAGCAGTATAAAGGCGAAGGGACTCGGAGGCTACACCTTC. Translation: CASSIKAKGLGGYTF.

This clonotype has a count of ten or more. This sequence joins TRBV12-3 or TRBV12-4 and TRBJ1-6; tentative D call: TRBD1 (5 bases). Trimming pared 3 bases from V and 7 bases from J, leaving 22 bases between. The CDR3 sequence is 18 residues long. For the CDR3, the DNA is TGTGCCAGCAGTTTTGTCTCGGGATGGCGGGGGGACAATTCACCCCTCCACTTT. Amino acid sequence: CASSFVSGWRGDNSPLHF.

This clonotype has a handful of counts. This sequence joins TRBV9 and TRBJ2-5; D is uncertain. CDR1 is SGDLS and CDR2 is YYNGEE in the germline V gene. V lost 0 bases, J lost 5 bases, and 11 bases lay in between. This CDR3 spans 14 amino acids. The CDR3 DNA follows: TGTGCCAGCAGCGTAGCTCGGCCTCTTGAGACCCAGTACTTC. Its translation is CASSVARPLETQYF.

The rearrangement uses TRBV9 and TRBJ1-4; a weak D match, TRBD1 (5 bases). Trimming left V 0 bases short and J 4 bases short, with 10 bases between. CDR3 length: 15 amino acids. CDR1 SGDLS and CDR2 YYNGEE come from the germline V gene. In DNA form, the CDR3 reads TGTGCCAGCAGCGTAGGACAGTCCTTTAATGAAAAACTGTTTTTT. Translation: CASSVGQSFNEKLFF.

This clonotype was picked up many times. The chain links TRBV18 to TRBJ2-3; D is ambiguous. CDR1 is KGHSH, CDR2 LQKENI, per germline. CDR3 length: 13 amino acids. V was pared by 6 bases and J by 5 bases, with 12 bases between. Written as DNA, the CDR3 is TGTGCCAGCTCTTCGTCCATTGAAGATACGCAGTATTTT. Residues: CASSSSIEDTQYF. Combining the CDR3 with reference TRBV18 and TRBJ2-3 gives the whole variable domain NAGVMQNPRHLVRRRGQEARLRCSPMKGHSHVYWYRQLPEEGLKFMVYLQKENIIDESGMPKERFSAEFPKEGPSILRIQQVVRGDSAAYFCASSSSIEDTQYFGPGTRLTVL.

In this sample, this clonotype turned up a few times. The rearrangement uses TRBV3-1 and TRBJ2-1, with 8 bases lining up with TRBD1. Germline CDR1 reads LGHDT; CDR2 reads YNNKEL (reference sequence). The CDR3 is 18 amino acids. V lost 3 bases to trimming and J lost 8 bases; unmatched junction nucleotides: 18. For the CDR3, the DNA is TGTGCCAGCAGCCAGAAAAGACCCGGGACAGGTTTCGGAGATGAGCAGTTCTTC. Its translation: CASSQKRPGTGFGDEQFF.

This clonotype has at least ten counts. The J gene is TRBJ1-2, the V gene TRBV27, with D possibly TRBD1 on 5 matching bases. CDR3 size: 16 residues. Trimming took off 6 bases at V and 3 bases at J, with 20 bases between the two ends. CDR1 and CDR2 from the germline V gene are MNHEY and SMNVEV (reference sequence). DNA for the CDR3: TGTGCCAGCAGCGCTGCGGGCACAGGCGACTACTATGGCTACACCTTC. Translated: CASSAAGTGDYYGYTF.

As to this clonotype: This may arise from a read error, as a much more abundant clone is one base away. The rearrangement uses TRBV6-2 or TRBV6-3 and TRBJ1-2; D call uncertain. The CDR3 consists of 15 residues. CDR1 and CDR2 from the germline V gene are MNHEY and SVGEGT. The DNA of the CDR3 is TGTGCCAACAGTAGCCGAGGGCGCGCTGACTATGGCTACACCTTC. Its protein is CANSSRGRADYGYTF.

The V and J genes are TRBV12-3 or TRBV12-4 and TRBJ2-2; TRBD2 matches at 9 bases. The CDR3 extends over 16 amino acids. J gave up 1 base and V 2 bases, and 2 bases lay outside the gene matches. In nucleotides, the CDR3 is TGTGCCAGCAGTTTAAGACTAGCGGAGAACACCGGGGAGCTGTTTTTT. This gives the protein CASSLRLAENTGELFF.

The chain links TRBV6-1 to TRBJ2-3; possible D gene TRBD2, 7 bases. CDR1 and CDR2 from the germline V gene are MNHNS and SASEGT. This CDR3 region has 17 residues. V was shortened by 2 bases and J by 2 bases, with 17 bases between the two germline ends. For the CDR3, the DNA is TGTGCCAGCAGTGAATCATTGGGAGGGGGAAACACAGATACGCAGTATTTT. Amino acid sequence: CASSESLGGGNTDTQYF.

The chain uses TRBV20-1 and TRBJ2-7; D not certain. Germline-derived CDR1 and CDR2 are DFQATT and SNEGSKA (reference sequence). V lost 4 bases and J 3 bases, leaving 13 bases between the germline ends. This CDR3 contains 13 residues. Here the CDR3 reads CSATSHGCYEQYF. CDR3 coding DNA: TGCAGTGCTACATCTCACGGATGCTACGAGCAGTACTTC.

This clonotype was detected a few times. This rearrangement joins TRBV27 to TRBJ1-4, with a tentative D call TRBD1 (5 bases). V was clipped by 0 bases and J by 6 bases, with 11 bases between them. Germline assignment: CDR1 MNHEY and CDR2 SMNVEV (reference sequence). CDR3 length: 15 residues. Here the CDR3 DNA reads TGTGCCAGCAGTTTATCCGGGGGGGGTGATGAAAAACTGTTTTTT. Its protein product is CASSLSGGGDEKLFF.

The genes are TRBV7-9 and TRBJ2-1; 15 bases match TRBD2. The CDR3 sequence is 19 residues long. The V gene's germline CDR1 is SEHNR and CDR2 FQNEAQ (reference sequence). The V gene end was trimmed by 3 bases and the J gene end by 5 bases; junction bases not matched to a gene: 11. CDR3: CASSFRTSGGARDNNEQFF. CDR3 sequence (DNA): TGTGCCAGCAGCTTCCGGACTAGCGGGGGGGCCAGGGATAACAATGAGCAGTTCTTC.

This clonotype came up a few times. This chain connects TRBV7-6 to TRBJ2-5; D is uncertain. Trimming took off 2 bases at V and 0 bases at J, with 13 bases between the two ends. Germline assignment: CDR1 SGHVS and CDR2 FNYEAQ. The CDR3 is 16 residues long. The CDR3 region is CASSLRLGRYQETQYF. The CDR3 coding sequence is TGTGCCAGCAGCTTAAGGCTTGGGCGGTACCAAGAGACCCAGTACTTC.